Shown below are 8 T cell receptor beta chains from a single sample sequenced in a study of Graves' ophthalmopathy and Graves' hyperthyroidism. TCR beta CDR3 amplification used RNA transcripts. RT-PCR with HTBI primers came first, then second-round multiplex PCR. Via MiXCR, TCRdb re-called the multiplex PCR reads, giving one row per CDR3 protein. The table shows about 740,000 distinct CDR3 sequences, with 40% occurring only once. Source material: peripheral blood. These receptors were collected from an adult man with Graves' ophthalmopathy.

This chain uses TRBV7-9 with TRBJ2-7, with 7 bases aligning to TRBD1. CDR3 length: 13 residues. Losses at the gene ends were 6 bases for V and 6 bases for J; bases not matched to a gene: 8. CDR1 SEHNR and CDR2 FQNEAQ come from the germline V gene (reference sequence). As DNA, the CDR3 is TGTGCCAGCAGTTCCCGACAGGGCCCCGAGCAGTACTTC. Translated, it gives CASSSRQGPEQYF. The whole variable domain, filled in from reference TRBV7-9 and TRBJ2-7, reads DTGVSQNPRHKITKRGQNVTFRCDPISEHNRLYWYRQTLGQGPEFLTYFQNEAQLEKSRLLSDRFSAERPKGSFSTLEIQRTEQGDSAMYLCASSSRQGPEQYFGPGTRLTVT.

This clonotype was observed a few times. The chain couples TRBV2 to TRBJ1-3; TRBD1 is a possible D gene (5 bases). Germline V gene sequence: CDR1 SNHLY, CDR2 FYNNEI. Trimming shortened V by 8 bases and J by 0 bases, and 11 bases separated the two germline ends. The length of the CDR3 is 14 residues. The CDR3 loop is CASSGHHSGNTIYF. The CDR3 DNA reads TGTGCCAGCTCTGGACACCACTCTGGAAACACCATATATTTT.

This clonotype was picked up many times. V gene TRBV20-1 combines with J gene TRBJ2-7; no definite D call. The CDR3 is 11 residues long. Trimming took 4 bases from V and 3 from J, leaving 7 bases between them. Germline loops: CDR1 DFQATT, CDR2 SNEGSKA (reference sequence). The chain's CDR3 is CSAMTSYEQYF. DNA of the CDR3: TGCAGTGCTATGACCAGCTACGAGCAGTACTTC.

J is TRBJ2-5 and V is TRBV9; 8 bases match TRBD2. This CDR3 comprises 16 residues. The J segment lost 4 bases and the V segment lost 1 base, leaving 9 bases of the junction unmatched. CDR1 SGDLS and CDR2 YYNGEE come from the germline V gene. As DNA, the CDR3 is TGTGCCAGCAGCGTAAGGGGAATAGCGGGGAGAGAGACCCAGTACTTC. Protein sequence: CASSVRGIAGRETQYF.

Points on this clonotype: A much larger clonotype is one base distant, so this may be a read error. As the CDR3 is not closed by the conserved phenylalanine or tryptophan, this likely results from a read error. The chain carries TRBV7-9 and TRBJ1-2, with 11 positions matching TRBD1. V shed 5 bases and J 3 bases; nucleotides not matched to a gene: 5. Per the germline V gene, CDR1 is SEHNR and CDR2 is FQNEAQ (reference sequence). The CDR3 covers 15 residues. In DNA form, the CDR3 reads TGTGCCAGCAGCCCAGGACAGGGGGCGGACTATGGCTACACCCTC. Protein product: CASSPGQGADYGYTL.

Remarks on this clonotype: Being one base from a much bigger clone, this may be a read error. J is TRBJ1-6 and V is TRBV5-6, with D uncertain. The CDR3 consists of 13 residues. The V gene lost 7 bases and the J gene lost 9 bases, with 14 bases spanning the gap. The germline V gene encodes CDR1 SGHDT and CDR2 YYEEEE. The CDR3 sequence is CASRSRFGSPLHF. In nucleotides, the CDR3 is TGTGCCAGCCGCTCTCGATTTGGTTCACCCCTCCACTTT.

Note on this clonotype: It may be a read error: a sequence one base away is much more abundant. As the CDR3 is not closed by the conserved phenylalanine or tryptophan, this likely results from a read error. This chain links TRBV15 with TRBJ2-5; D may match TRBD1 or TRBD2 (7 bases each). Germline CDR1 reads LNHNV; CDR2 reads YYDKDF (reference sequence). The CDR3 runs 16 residues. The V and J ends lost 5 bases and 5 bases respectively, with 21 bases between them. CDR3 in DNA: TGTGCCACCAGCCTGGCAGGGGGGGTCGTCTTGGAGACCCAGTACCTC. It is translated as CATSLAGGVVLETQYL.

The V call is TRBV9, the J call TRBJ2-5; possibly TRBD2 for D (6 bases). CDR1 and CDR2 from the germline V gene are SGDLS and YYNGEE. The V end was cut by 0 bases, the J end by 5 bases, with 11 bases between. CDR3 length: 14 residues. CDR3 sequence reads: CASSVVGGPETQYF. As DNA, the CDR3 is TGTGCCAGCAGCGTAGTCGGAGGGCCGGAGACCCAGTACTTC. The whole variable domain, remainder taken from reference TRBV9 and TRBJ2-5, is DSGVTQTPKHLITATGQRVTLRCSPRSGDLSVYWYQQSLDQGLQFLIQYYNGEERAKGNILERFSAQQFPDLHSELNLSSLELGDSALYFCASSVVGGPETQYFGPGTRLLVL.